Listed below are T cell receptor beta chains from one sample, sequenced in a study of cytomegalovirus exposure and HLA in healthy donors. Sequenced by immunoSEQ multiplex PCR; TCRdb stores in-frame clones only, minus some. The sample has about 190,000 clones, roughly 74% seen once. The sample was PBMCs. The source of these receptors is a woman in her thirties in good health and CMV-seropositive. Both conserved end residues are part of each CDR3. Not every row has a clone size; where given, it reads once, few, many or a size class.

clone_size: .
v_call: TRBV7-9
cdr3_aa: CASSLELAGGLDTQYF

clone_size: once
v_call: TRBV27
cdr3_aa: CASSHTGAQDYEQYF

clone_size: .
v_call: TRBV7-2
cdr3_aa: CASSQGQGVTDTQYF

clone_size: .
v_call: TRBV6-5
cdr3_aa: CASRTGEQYF

clone_size: .
v_call: TRBV4-3
cdr3_aa: CASSQERQDTQYF

clone_size: .
v_call: TRBV27
cdr3_aa: CASSRGGSEAFF

clone_size: once
v_call: TRBV7-2
cdr3_aa: CASSPQIAGLGGYTF

clone_size: few
v_call: TRBV7-9
cdr3_aa: CASSPGTSGSYEQYF

clone_size: .
v_call: TRBV28
cdr3_aa: CASSLLAGVLNTQYF

clone_size: .
v_call: TRBV13
cdr3_aa: CASSPSLPETGGYEQYF

clone_size: .
v_call: TRBV18
cdr3_aa: CASSPIQDLGNTEAFF

clone_size: .
v_call: TRBV5-8
cdr3_aa: CASRLGTGWNTGELFF

clone_size: .
v_call: TRBV19
cdr3_aa: CASSLTGEIGGYTF

clone_size: once
v_call: TRBV7-6
cdr3_aa: CASSLFQGDGYTF